The rows below give T cell receptor beta chains drawn from one sample of a study of cytomegalovirus exposure and HLA in healthy donors. The method was immunoSEQ multiplex PCR; TCRdb's version includes in-frame clones alone and lacks a portion of them. Of about 140,000 clones in the sample, 70% to 80% are singletons; the top ten hold 5.5% to 7%. The sample consisted of PBMCs. Receptor source: a woman aged 40 to 50 in good health and CMV-seropositive. The CDR3 runs from the conserved cysteine through the conserved F or W. A D gene is named only where the DNA matches it firmly. Size values are once, few and many counts, or a class for expanded clones, and some rows have none.

cdr3_length | d_call | clone_size | j_call | v_call | cdr3_nt | cdr3_aa
14 | TRBD2 | . | TRBJ2-7 | TRBV7-2 | TGTGCCAGCAGCCGGACTAGCAGACTATACGAGCAGTACTTC | CASSRTSRLYEQYF
16 | TRBD2 | few | TRBJ2-7 | TRBV4-2 | TGTGCCAGCAGCCATGGGGGGACTAGCGGGATTTACGAGCAGTACTTC | CASSHGGTSGIYEQYF
16 | TRBD1 | . | TRBJ2-3 | TRBV5-1 | TGCGCCAGCAGCTTGGCCGGGACAGCCGGTTTGGATACGCAGTATTTT | CASSLAGTAGLDTQYF
13 | . | . | TRBJ2-7 | TRBV19 | TGTGCCAGTACTCCCGGGACAATCTACGAGCAGTACTTC | CASTPGTIYEQYF
18 | TRBD2 | . | TRBJ2-7 | TRBV2 | TGTGCCAGCAGTGAACGCCGGCTAGCGGGAGGCTCCCTACGAGGGCAGTACTTC | CASSERRLAGGSLRGQYF
12 | . | . | TRBJ2-1 | TRBV7-9 | TGTGCCAGTACTTTTCTGGAGAATGAGCAGTTCTTC | CASTFLENEQFF
15 | . | . | TRBJ1-2 | TRBV19 | TGTGCCAGTAGTCCCCTCTCGGCAGGAACCTATGGCTACACCTTC | CASSPLSAGTYGYTF
17 | . | . | TRBJ1-4 | TRBV4-1 | TGCGCCAGCAGCCAATCTACCCCTTCCCTGGCTAATGAAAAACTGTTTTTT | CASSQSTPSLANEKLFF
13 | . | . | TRBJ2-5 | TRBV9 | TGTGCCAGCAGCGTAGGTTCAGCGGAGACCCAGTACTTC | CASSVGSAETQYF
15 | . | . | TRBJ2-5 | TRBV25-1 | TGTGCCAGCAGTGAGATTAGGGGCGTTCAAGAGACCCAGTACTTC | CASSEIRGVQETQYF
13 | . | few | TRBJ1-2 | TRBV11-2 | TGTGCCAGCAGCTTAGCGTTGCGGGGGGGCTACACCTTC | CASSLALRGGYTF
16 | TRBD2 | . | TRBJ2-7 | TRBV18 | TGTGCCAGCTCACTTACTAGCGGGAGCGATCCCTACGAGCAGTACTTC | CASSLTSGSDPYEQYF
13 | . | . | TRBJ2-4 | TRBV5-1 | TGCGCCAGCATGGCCCCCGGGGGAAACATTCAGTACTTC | CASMAPGGNIQYF
14 | . | once | TRBJ2-3 | TRBV2 | TGTGCCAGCAGTGTGGTGGGCCGCACAGATACGCAGTATTTT | CASSVVGRTDTQYF
15 | TRBD2 | . | TRBJ2-5 | TRBV10-3 | TGTGCCATCAGTACTACTAGCGGGAGGTCGGAGACCCAGTACTTC | CAISTTSGRSETQYF
14 | . | once | TRBJ2-7 | TRBV6-5 | TGTGCCAGCAGTTATACGGGACTCCACTACGAGCAGTACTTC | CASSYTGLHYEQYF
11 | . | . | TRBJ2-1 | TRBV28 | TGTGCTTGGTCGGGGAACAATGAGCAGTTCTTC | CAWSGNNEQFF
16 | . | . | TRBJ2-5 | TRBV9 | TGTGCCAGCAGCACCGACCCCGACAGTCAGTGGGAGACCCAGTACTTC | CASSTDPDSQWETQYF
16 | TRBD1 | . | TRBJ2-7 | TRBV4-1 | TGCGCCAGCAGCCAAGCAGGTGACAGGGGGATCTACGAGCAGTACTTC | CASSQAGDRGIYEQYF
13 | TRBD1 | . | TRBJ2-5 | TRBV11-2 | TGTGCCAGCAGCTCGACAGGGTCAGGGACCCAGTACTTC | CASSSTGSGTQYF
14 | . | . | TRBJ1-1 | TRBV19 | TGTGCCAGTAGTCCTCTCGGGTCTCACACTGAAGCTTTCTTT | CASSPLGSHTEAFF
14 | . | . | TRBJ2-7 | TRBV6-1 | TGTGCCAGCAGTGAACGGGGACAATCCTACGAGCAGTACTTC | CASSERGQSYEQYF
15 | TRBD1 | many | TRBJ2-7 | TRBV28 | TGTGCCAGCAGTTTCCCGGGACAGTATGACTACGAGCAGTACTTC | CASSFPGQYDYEQYF
15 | TRBD1 | . | TRBJ2-5 | TRBV6-5 | TGTGCCAGCAGGCCTCCGGGACAGGGTTTAGAGACCCAGTACTTC | CASRPPGQGLETQYF
15 | . | once | TRBJ2-7 | TRBV27 | TGTGCCAGCAGTGCCCCATCCCAGGGTACCTACGAGCAGTACTTC | CASSAPSQGTYEQYF
14 | TRBD1 | . | TRBJ2-7 | TRBV6-5 | TGTGCCAGCAGTACCTACAGGGGGCAGGCCGAGCAGTACTTC | CASSTYRGQAEQYF
11 | . | . | TRBJ2-3 | TRBV20-1 | TGCAGTGGAACTAGCACAGATACGCAGTATTTT | CSGTSTDTQYF
14 | . | . | TRBJ2-2 | TRBV7-9 | TGTGCCAGCAGACTAGAAGGGTACGGCGGGGAGCTGTTTTTT | CASRLEGYGGELFF
17 | TRBD2 | . | TRBJ2-2 | TRBV2 | TGTGCCAGCTACCCGTACACTAGCGGGCTAGGCACCGGGGAGCTGTTTTTT | CASYPYTSGLGTGELFF
15 | TRBD2 | . | TRBJ2-3 | TRBV11-3 | TGTGCCAGCAGCTTCGGACTAGTTAAGAGGGATACGCAGTATTTT | CASSFGLVKRDTQYF
16 | TRBD2 | . | TRBJ2-7 | TRBV5-1 | TGCGCCAGTGTCCCCCTTCCAGCGGGAGGGCCGGACGAGCAGTACTTC | CASVPLPAGGPDEQYF
19 | TRBD2 | . | TRBJ2-1 | TRBV10-1 | TGCGCCAGCAGTGAAGGGACTAGCGGGAGGGCCCTCCGGGACAATGAGCAGTTCTTC | CASSEGTSGRALRDNEQFF
15 | TRBD1 | . | TRBJ2-7 | TRBV7-9 | TGTGCCAGCAGCCCCGGGACAGTCGGCTCCTACGAGCAGTACTTC | CASSPGTVGSYEQYF
12 | . | few | TRBJ2-5 | TRBV29-1 | TGCAGCGTGGACAGTCCCCAAGAGACCCAGTACTTC | CSVDSPQETQYF
15 | TRBD1 | . | TRBJ1-1 | TRBV27 | TGTGCCAGCAGTTTATCGGGACAGAGGGAAACTGAAGCTTTCTTT | CASSLSGQRETEAFF